This T cell receptor (beta chain) was identified during a study of T cell responses to AZD1222 COVID-19 vaccine. Study conclusions and caveats: The donor group comprised mostly white British people and more females; the analysis possibly underestimated clonal diversity.

V lost 2 bases and J 2 bases, leaving 10 bases between the germline ends. The CDR3 is 14 amino acids. CDR1 and CDR2 from the germline V gene are GTSNPN and SVGIG (reference sequence). Measured with immunoSEQ multiplex PCR; TCRdb has only the in-frame clones, and not every one. The sample has some 110,000 clones, 80% to 90% seen once; the top ten hold roughly 45%. Details on this clone: The target antigen is unknown.

This sequence was found in an adult who received the AZD1222 COVID-19 vaccine. The chain couples TRBV30 to TRBJ2-1; maybe TRBD2 (5 bases). The sequences come from peripheral blood, collected 28 days after the second AZD1222 dose. The CDR3 sequence: CAWSRGRTYNEQFF. CDR3 sequence (DNA): TGTGCCTGGAGTCGAGGGAGAACCTACAATGAGCAGTTCTTC.